This passage covers 3 T cell receptor beta chains from one sample sequenced in a study of CD8 T cells in Susac syndrome. An input of roughly 0.45 to 1 ug of RNA was subjected to reverse transcription using random hexamers. Via MiXCR, TCRdb re-called the immunoSEQ multiplex PCR reads, giving one row per CDR3 protein. The sample carries about 140,000 distinct CDR3 sequences, 85% to 95% recorded once. The sample was CD8+ T cells from PBMCs. The receptor set was obtained from a human donor in good health.

J is TRBJ2-1 and V is TRBV29-1, with a weak D call TRBD2 (6 bases). The CDR3 runs 12 residues. The germline V and J ends were trimmed by 6 bases and 4 bases, with 10 bases remaining between them. Germline V gene lookup returns CDR1 SQVTM and CDR2 ANQGSEA. The CDR3 sequence is CSVTGLYNEQFF. CDR3 in DNA: TGCAGCGTGACGGGACTTTACAATGAGCAGTTCTTC.

The J gene is TRBJ2-5, the V gene TRBV7-2; perhaps TRBD1 as D (6 bases). The CDR3 is 14 amino acids. From germline, CDR1 is SGHTA and CDR2 FQGNSA. V was cut by 3 bases and J by 5 bases, with 13 bases left in between. The CDR3 sequence is CASSFSDSWETQYF. As DNA, the CDR3 is TGTGCCAGCAGCTTCTCGGACAGTTGGGAGACCCAGTACTTC.

This clonotype was seen only once. This rearrangement joins TRBV5-6 to TRBJ2-1; a possible D gene is TRBD1 (6 bases). V was cut by 1 base and J by 7 bases, with 9 bases left in between. CDR3 length: 13 residues. Per germline, CDR1 SGHDT and CDR2 YYEEEE. CDR3 region: CASSLNRENEQFF. CDR3 nucleotides: TGTGCCAGCAGCTTGAACAGGGAGAATGAGCAGTTCTTC.